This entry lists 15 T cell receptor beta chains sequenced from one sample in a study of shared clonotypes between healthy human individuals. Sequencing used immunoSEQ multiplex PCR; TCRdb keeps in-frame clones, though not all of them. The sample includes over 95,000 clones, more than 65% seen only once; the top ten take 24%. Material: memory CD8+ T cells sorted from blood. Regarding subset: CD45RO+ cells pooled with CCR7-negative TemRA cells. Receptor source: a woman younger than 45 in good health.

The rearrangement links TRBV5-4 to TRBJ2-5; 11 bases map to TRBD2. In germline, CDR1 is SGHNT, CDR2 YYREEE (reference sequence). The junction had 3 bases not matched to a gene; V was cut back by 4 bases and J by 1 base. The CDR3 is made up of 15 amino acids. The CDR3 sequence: CASSAGLAGQETQYF. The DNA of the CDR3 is TGTGCCAGCAGCGCCGGACTAGCGGGCCAAGAGACCCAGTACTTC.

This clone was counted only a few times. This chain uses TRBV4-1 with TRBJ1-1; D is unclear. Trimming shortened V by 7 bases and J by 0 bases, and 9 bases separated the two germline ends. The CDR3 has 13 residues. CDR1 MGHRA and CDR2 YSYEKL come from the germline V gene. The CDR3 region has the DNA TGCGCCAGCACCCCCACAATGAACACTGAAGCTTTCTTT. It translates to CASTPTMNTEAFF.

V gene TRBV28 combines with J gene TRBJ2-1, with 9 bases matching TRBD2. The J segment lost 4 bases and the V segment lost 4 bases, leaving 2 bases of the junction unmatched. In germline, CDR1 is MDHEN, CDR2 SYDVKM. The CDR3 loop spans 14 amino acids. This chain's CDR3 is CASSWTSVYNEQFF. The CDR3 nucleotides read TGTGCCAGCAGTTGGACTAGCGTATACAATGAGCAGTTCTTC.

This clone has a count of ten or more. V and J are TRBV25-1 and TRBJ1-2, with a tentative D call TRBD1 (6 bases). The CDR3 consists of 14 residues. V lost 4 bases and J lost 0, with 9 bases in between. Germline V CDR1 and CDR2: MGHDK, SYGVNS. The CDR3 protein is CASSARQANYGYTF. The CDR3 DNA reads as TGTGCCAGCAGTGCCCGACAGGCTAACTATGGCTACACCTTC.

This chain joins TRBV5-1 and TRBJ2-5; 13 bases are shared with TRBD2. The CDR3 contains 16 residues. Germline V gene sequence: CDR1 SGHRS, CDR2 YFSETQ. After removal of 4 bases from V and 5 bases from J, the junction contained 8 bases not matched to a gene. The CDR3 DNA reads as TGCGCCAGCAGCGCCGGGGGACTAGCGGGACTGGAGACCCAGTACTTC. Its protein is CASSAGGLAGLETQYF.

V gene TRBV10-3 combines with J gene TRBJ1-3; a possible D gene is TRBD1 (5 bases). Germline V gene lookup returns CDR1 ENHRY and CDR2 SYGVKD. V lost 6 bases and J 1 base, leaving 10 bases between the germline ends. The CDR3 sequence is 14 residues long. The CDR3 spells CAIRGEVSGNTIYF. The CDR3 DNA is TGTGCCATCAGGGGGGAAGTTTCTGGAAACACCATATATTTT.

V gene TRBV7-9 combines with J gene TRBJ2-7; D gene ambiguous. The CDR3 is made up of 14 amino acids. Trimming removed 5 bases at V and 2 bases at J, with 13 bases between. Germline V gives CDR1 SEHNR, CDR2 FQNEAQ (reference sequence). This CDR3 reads CASSPHQDAYEQYF. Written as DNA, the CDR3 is TGTGCCAGCAGCCCCCACCAGGACGCCTACGAGCAGTACTTC.

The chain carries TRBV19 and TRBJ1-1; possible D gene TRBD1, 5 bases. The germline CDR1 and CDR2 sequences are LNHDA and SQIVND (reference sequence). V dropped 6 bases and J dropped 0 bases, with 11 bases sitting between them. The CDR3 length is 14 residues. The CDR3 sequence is CASSPGGVNTEAFF. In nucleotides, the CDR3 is TGTGCCAGTAGCCCCGGGGGGGTGAACACTGAAGCTTTCTTT.

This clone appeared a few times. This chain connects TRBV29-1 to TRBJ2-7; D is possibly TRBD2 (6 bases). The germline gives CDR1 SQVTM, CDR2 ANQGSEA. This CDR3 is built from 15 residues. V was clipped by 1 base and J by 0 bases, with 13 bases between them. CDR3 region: CSVEGTSSGSYEQYF. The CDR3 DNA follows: TGCAGCGTTGAAGGCACTAGCTCGGGCTCCTACGAGCAGTACTTC.

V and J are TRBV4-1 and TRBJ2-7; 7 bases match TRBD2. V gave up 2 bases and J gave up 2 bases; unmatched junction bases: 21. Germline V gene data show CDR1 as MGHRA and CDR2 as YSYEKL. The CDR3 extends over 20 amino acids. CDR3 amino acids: CASSQFPGGAEPIQTYEQYF. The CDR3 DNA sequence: TGCGCCAGCAGCCAATTCCCGGGGGGAGCTGAACCTATCCAAACCTACGAGCAGTACTTC.

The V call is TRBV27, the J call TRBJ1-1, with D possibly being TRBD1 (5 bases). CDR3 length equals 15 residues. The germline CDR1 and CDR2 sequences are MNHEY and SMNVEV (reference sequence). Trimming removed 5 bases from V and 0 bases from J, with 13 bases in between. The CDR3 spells CASSTQGPMNTEAFF. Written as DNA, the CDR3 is TGTGCCAGCAGTACCCAGGGTCCCATGAACACTGAAGCTTTCTTT.

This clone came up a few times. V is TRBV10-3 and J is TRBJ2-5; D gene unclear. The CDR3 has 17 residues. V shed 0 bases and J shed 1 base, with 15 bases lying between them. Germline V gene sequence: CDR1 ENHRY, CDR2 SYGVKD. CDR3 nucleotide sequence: TGTGCCATCAGTGAGTCTTTATTTGGTGGTGTCCAAGAGACCCAGTACTTC. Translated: CAISESLFGGVQETQYF.

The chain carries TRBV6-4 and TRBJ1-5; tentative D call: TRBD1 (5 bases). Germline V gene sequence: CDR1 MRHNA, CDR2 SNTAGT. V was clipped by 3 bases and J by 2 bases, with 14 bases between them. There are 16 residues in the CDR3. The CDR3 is CASSERFREGNQPQHF. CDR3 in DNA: TGTGCCAGCAGTGAACGTTTCAGGGAAGGCAATCAGCCCCAGCATTTT.

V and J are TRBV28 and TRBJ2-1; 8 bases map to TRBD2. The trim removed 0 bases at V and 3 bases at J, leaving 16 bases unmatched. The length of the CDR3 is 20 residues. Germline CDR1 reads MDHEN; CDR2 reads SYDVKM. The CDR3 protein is CASSLCPPCWGLGGYNEQFF. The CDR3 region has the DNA TGTGCCAGCAGTTTATGCCCACCGTGCTGGGGACTAGGGGGCTACAATGAGCAGTTCTTC.

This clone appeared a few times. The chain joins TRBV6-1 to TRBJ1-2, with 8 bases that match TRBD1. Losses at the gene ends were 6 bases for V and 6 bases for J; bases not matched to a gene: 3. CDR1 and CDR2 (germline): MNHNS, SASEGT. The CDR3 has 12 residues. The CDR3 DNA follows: TGTGCCAGCAGCCCAGGGGGCCATGGCTACACCTTC. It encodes CASSPGGHGYTF.